One and the same sample provided the 2 T cell receptor beta chains below, sequenced in a study of immune cell composition in non-small cell lung cancer. Using immunoSEQ multiplex PCR, the repertoire was profiled, and TCRdb retains in-frame clones only, with some absent. The table lists 4,700 or so clones, about two thirds of them singletons, with about 10% in the top ten. The sample comprised lung tumor tissue. The receptors derive from a human donor with non-small cell lung cancer.

The J gene is TRBJ1-1, the V gene TRBV11-1; D not certain. Trimming took 5 bases from V and 1 from J, leaving 8 bases between them. This CDR3 has 13 amino acids. Germline loops: CDR1 SGHAT, CDR2 FQDESV (reference sequence). CDR3 sequence (DNA): TGTGCCAGCAGCCGCGCTCGGAACACTGAAGCTTTCTTT. Translating gives CASSRARNTEAFF.

V is TRBV27 and J is TRBJ2-7; D may be TRBD1 (5 bases). This CDR3 spans 13 amino acids. CDR1 and CDR2 (germline): MNHEY, SMNVEV (reference sequence). Trimming removed 4 bases from V and 7 bases from J, with 14 bases in between. CDR3 protein: CASSSNPRAEQYF. DNA of the CDR3: TGTGCCAGCAGTTCTAACCCCAGGGCAGAGCAGTACTTC.